This T cell receptor (beta chain) was captured by sequencing in a study of T cell responses to AZD1222 COVID-19 vaccine (dated by TCRdb to about 2021). Broadly, across the study: Because spike-specific TCR depth and breadth did not differ between the two schedules, AZD1222 recipients who got a second dose at roughly 4 weeks were pooled with those who got a second dose at roughly 12 weeks. A total of 240 or so trial participants underwent TCR sequencing, of whom approximately 200 had received two doses of AZD1222 and around 26 had received two doses of the MenACWY control vaccine. Trial participants were enrolled into age subgroups of 18-55, 56-69 and 70-plus years, which contained about 150, 28 and 57 TCR-sequenced participants, respectively. Paper-wide results and their limitations: After two AZD1222 doses, spike-specific TCR breadth and depth were significantly higher than at day 0 and than in MenACWY recipients. Participants were mostly white British and included more females than males, and it was suggested by the authors that clonal diversity may have been underestimated. Vaccine-associated CD4 TCRs spanned the whole spike protein, with dominant responses in regions 160-218 and 743-854. In the small 56-69-year group, the increase in depth fell short of significance, most likely because of low power. Because no day 14 peak-response samples were available, repertoires were characterized only after the peak T cell response. Reportedly, almost half of the unique spike-specific TCRs recognized epitopes lying outside the regions that are mutated in the B.1.351 and B.1.1.7 variants. Conclusions about previously exposed vaccinees are limited, since just a handful of AZD1222 recipients were seropositive for SARS-CoV-2 at baseline.

In regard to this clone: The clone's antigen remains unknown. The sample holds no much larger clone one base away, and base qualities are not on file.

According to the germline V gene (reference sequence), CDR1 reads DFQATT and CDR2 reads SNEGSKA. The cysteine opens and the phenylalanine closes a CDR3 of 14 amino acids. CDR3 DNA only is kept here, 42 bases in frame from base 1. The germline ends are 13 bases apart after V is trimmed by 3 bases and J by 2 bases. What the time point label conveys for this sample: baseline before first vaccination. Vaccinee samples were obtained from the UK trials COV001 and COV002, which included a single-blind randomized controlled phase 2/3 trial of AZD1222 (ChAdOx1 nCoV-19) in healthy adults. Trial participant PBMC samples were collected at day 0 and day 28 after the second dose for TCRbeta chain sequencing. The CDR3 regions of human TCRbeta chains were subjected to immunosequencing. On the authors' methods: Repertoire TCRs were checked for matches against a reference library of SARS-CoV-2-specific TCRs that had been generated using the MIRA antigen-specificity platform. Breadth was defined as the fraction of unique TCRs that were SARS-CoV-2-associated, and depth was defined as the fraction of total T cells that were SARS-CoV-2-associated. Using the MIRA data, each spike-specific TCR was assigned both to the spike region to which the TCR was reactive and to a CD4 or CD8 class. Log10-transformed breadth and depth values were compared by one-way ANOVA with Sidak's multiple comparisons tests. Not all clones reach the TCRdb copy of this immuneACCESS table, which keeps in-frame sequences only. Checked studies attribute under half of the gap to unresolved V genes and leave the rest unexplained. From that table come the V and J calls and clone size; the DNA was used to work out D and trimming. This sample holds about 130,000 clones; 90% were observed only once. The ten most abundant clones make up about 7% of the sample.

The sequences come from peripheral blood, collected on day 0 of AZD1222 vaccination. The clonotype originates from an adult in good health. The chain joins TRBV20-1 to TRBJ1-1; D gene: possibly TRBD1, on 5 matching bases. The DNA is TGCAGTGCTAGTAGGGACTCTACTAACACTGAAGCTTTCTTT. Its coded protein is CSASRDSTNTEAFF.